This TCR beta chain stems from a study of cytomegalovirus exposure and HLA in healthy donors. For the study at large: Approximately 180 million T cells yielded 100 million to 130 million unique TCR beta sequences, as an earlier analysis found. Among the approximately 400 donors who were genotyped, approximately 76% fell in the genetic ancestry cluster that is associated with self-reported Caucasian donors.

V was cut by 1 base and J by 5 bases, with 12 bases left in between. This CDR3 spans 15 amino acids. Germline assignment: CDR1 SGHRS and CDR2 YFSETQ. Primers for the PCR totalled 60 Vbeta and 13 Jbeta. Profiled with immunoSEQ multiplex PCR; TCRdb holds only in-frame clones, not every one. The sample carries fewer than 200,000 clones, about four fifths recorded once. This TCR was recovered from a male donor in good health and CMV-seropositive. The chain recombines TRBV5-1 with TRBJ1-4; the D is unclear. Sequenced: PBMCs. CDR3 region: CASSLLREGNEKLFF. The DNA of the CDR3 is TGCGCCAGCAGCTTGCTACGGGAAGGCAATGAAAAACTGTTTTTT.